The 5 T cell receptor beta chains below all came from one sample that was sequenced in a study of blood T cell repertoires in COVID-19. The repertoire was sequenced with immunoSEQ multiplex PCR; TCRdb's copy has only in-frame clones and lacks some. The data show about 80,000 clones, 78% seen once. The sequencing sample was made of peripheral blood. The origin of the receptors is a human donor in a cohort sampled during active COVID-19.

The rearrangement uses TRBV2 and TRBJ1-1; TRBD1 agrees at 10 bases. V lost 7 bases, J lost 1 base, and 9 bases stayed unmatched. Germline V lookup: CDR1 SNHLY, CDR2 FYNNEI. The CDR3 is 16 residues long. This chain's CDR3 is CASKLETGGWNTEAFF. The DNA of the CDR3 is TGTGCCAGCAAGCTAGAGACAGGGGGCTGGAACACTGAAGCTTTCTTT.

J is TRBJ2-7 and V is TRBV28, with 7 nucleotides matching TRBD1. Per germline, CDR1 MDHEN and CDR2 SYDVKM. CDR3 length: 14 residues. The V gene end was trimmed by 4 bases and the J gene end by 0 bases; junction bases not matched to a gene: 3. The CDR3 nucleotides read TGTGCCAGCAGTTGGGGGACAGCCTCCTACGAGCAGTACTTC. The encoded protein is CASSWGTASYEQYF.

This clone occurred a few times. The chain has TRBV30 and TRBJ1-2; 7 positions agree with TRBD1. Germline V gene sequence: CDR1 GTSNPN, CDR2 SVGIG (reference sequence). With 0 bases clipped from V and 6 bases from J, the junction kept 7 bases outside the gene matches. The CDR3 is made up of 14 amino acids. CDR3 in amino acids: CAWSVQTTGNGYTF. The DNA for the CDR3 is TGTGCCTGGAGTGTCCAGACGACAGGGAATGGCTACACCTTC.

CDR3 in DNA: TGCGCCAGCAGCCCGGGACAGGGGGCGTCGGAGACCCAGTACTTC. It yields the protein CASSPGQGASETQYF. V and J are TRBV5-1 and TRBJ2-5; 12 positions agree with TRBD1. Germline CDR1 reads SGHRS; CDR2 reads YFSETQ. There are 15 residues in the CDR3. J gave up 5 bases and V 4 bases, and 6 bases lay outside the gene matches. The variable domain in full, completed from reference TRBV5-1 and TRBJ2-5, reads KAGVTQTPRYLIKTRGQQVTLSCSPISGHRSVSWYQQTPGQGLQFLFEYFSETQRNKGNFPGRFSGRQFSNSRSEMNVSTLELGDSALYLCASSPGQGASETQYFGPGTRLLVL.

The V and J genes are TRBV30 and TRBJ2-1; a possible D gene is TRBD2 (5 bases). Trimming cost V 3 bases and J 10 bases, with 16 bases left between them. The CDR3 extends over 13 amino acids. The germline gives CDR1 GTSNPN, CDR2 SVGIG (reference sequence). CDR3 loop: CAWRFSKASEQFF. The CDR3 DNA reads TGTGCCTGGAGGTTCAGTAAGGCTAGCGAGCAGTTCTTC. Drawing the rest from reference TRBV30 and TRBJ2-1, the complete variable domain is SQTIHQWPATLVQPVGSPLSLECTVEGTSNPNLYWYRQAAGRGLQLLFYSVGIGQISSEVPQNLSASRPQDRQFILSSKKLLLSDSGFYLCAWRFSKASEQFFGPGTRLTVL.